The 15 T cell receptor beta chains presented below share a single source sample, sequenced in a study of shared clonotypes between healthy human individuals. CD45RO-negative CD8 cells positively selected for CCR7 made up the naive population, which excluded terminally differentiated effector memory CD45RA+ cells. TCRdb keeps only in-frame clones here, not all; method: immunoSEQ multiplex PCR. Of about 2.1 million clones listed, just under 95% are singletons. Source material: naive CD8+ T cells from PBMCs. The origin of the receptors is a man between 18 and 35 years old in good health. Some clones in this sample may be carry-over from other donors' samples.

V and J are TRBV19 and TRBJ2-7; the match to TRBD1 covers 9 bases. The V segment lost 5 bases and the J segment 0 bases; nucleotides outside the gene matches: 5. Per the germline V gene, CDR1 is LNHDA and CDR2 is SQIVND (reference sequence). The length of the CDR3 is 15 residues. The CDR3 sequence: CASSWGQGPSYEQYF. The CDR3 DNA sequence: TGTGCCAGTAGTTGGGGACAGGGTCCCTCCTACGAGCAGTACTTC. The full variable domain, its missing parts supplied by reference TRBV19 and TRBJ2-7, is DGGITQSPKYLFRKEGQNVTLSCEQNLNHDAMYWYRQDPGQGLRLIYYSQIVNDFQKGDIAEGYSVSREKKESFPLTVTSAQKNPTAFYLCASSWGQGPSYEQYFGPGTRLTVT.

This clone was detected only once. V usage is TRBV28 and J usage is TRBJ2-5; no reliable D call. This CDR3 has 15 residues. Trimming left V 3 bases short and J 1 base short, with 12 bases between. The germline gives CDR1 MDHEN, CDR2 SYDVKM. CDR3 DNA sequence: TGTGCCAGCAGTTTTAGTACAGTATCCCAAGAGACCCAGTACTTC. Protein sequence: CASSFSTVSQETQYF.

With respect to this clone: In the same sample, other DNA sequences code for this CDR3. The rearrangement joins TRBV9 to TRBJ1-5; D unclear. V dropped 0 bases and J dropped 2 bases, with 6 bases sitting between them. Germline V gene sequence: CDR1 SGDLS, CDR2 YYNGEE. This CDR3 is built from 14 residues. The CDR3 sequence is CASSVDGGNQPQHF. CDR3 in DNA: TGTGCCAGCAGCGTAGATGGGGGCAATCAGCCCCAGCATTTT.

This clone is a singleton in its sample. The V gene is TRBV14, the J gene TRBJ1-2, with 9 bases matching TRBD1. J gave up 5 bases and V 2 bases, and 6 bases lay outside the gene matches. This CDR3 comprises 15 residues. The germline V gene encodes CDR1 SGHDN and CDR2 FVKESK. Here the CDR3 DNA reads TGTGCCAGCAGCCAACATACAGGGGGCGTGTATGGCTACACCTTC. It translates to CASSQHTGGVYGYTF.

Turning to this clone: This CDR3 is also generated by other DNA sequences in the sample. The chain links TRBV19 to TRBJ2-7; the D call may be TRBD1 or TRBD2 (5 bases each). V gave up 5 bases and J gave up 2 bases, with 13 bases separating them. This CDR3 has 14 amino acids. In germline, CDR1 is LNHDA, CDR2 SQIVND (reference sequence). CDR3 sequence reads: CASSPGRGTYEQYF. CDR3 nucleotides: TGTGCCAGTAGTCCAGGGAGAGGGACCTACGAGCAGTACTTC.

The chain employs TRBV15 and TRBJ1-5; possibly TRBD1 for D (6 bases). The CDR3 contains 15 residues. The V end was cut by 0 bases, the J end by 3 bases, with 9 bases between. Germline values: CDR1 LNHNV, CDR2 YYDKDF (reference sequence). The CDR3: CATSRDGQFNQPQHF. The CDR3 coding sequence is TGTGCCACCAGCAGAGATGGACAGTTCAATCAGCCCCAGCATTTT.

V usage is TRBV7-9 and J usage is TRBJ2-2, with 12 positions matching TRBD2. Germline lookup yields CDR1 SEHNR and CDR2 FQNEAQ (reference sequence). This CDR3 is built from 16 residues. Germline trimming cut 5 bases from V and 2 bases from J; bases unmatched to any gene: 3. CDR3 coding DNA: TGTGCCAGCAGCCGGACTAGCGGGGTTAACACCGGGGAGCTGTTTTTT. Protein product: CASSRTSGVNTGELFF.

The CDR3 nucleotides read TGTGCCAGCAGCTTAGACTCCCAGGGCTACGAGCAGTACTTC. Protein sequence: CASSLDSQGYEQYF. V and J are TRBV7-8 and TRBJ2-7; D is perhaps TRBD1 (5 bases). The V gene's germline CDR1 is SGHVS and CDR2 FQNEAQ. V lost 1 base and J 3 bases, leaving 10 bases between the germline ends. This CDR3 is built from 14 residues.

The chain employs TRBV6-6 and TRBJ2-7, with TRBD2 matching 8 bases. CDR3 length: 12 residues. V shed 5 bases, J shed 7 bases, and the junction held 4 bases outside the gene matches. The germline V gene encodes CDR1 MNHNY and CDR2 SVGAGI (reference sequence). In nucleotides, the CDR3 is TGTGCCAGCAGTCGGGAGGGCCCGGAGCAGTACTTC. It encodes CASSREGPEQYF.

The count of this clone is one. The chain joins TRBV2 to TRBJ1-3, with D hard to call. V was shortened by 3 bases and J by 8 bases, with 17 bases between the two germline ends. CDR1 is SNHLY and CDR2 is FYNNEI in the germline V gene. This CDR3 is 15 amino acids long. CDR3 DNA sequence: TGTGCCAGCAGTGATGGCGGGCAGACCCCACACACCATATATTTT. Encoded protein: CASSDGGQTPHTIYF.

The chain combines TRBV11-2 with TRBJ2-3; perhaps TRBD2 as D (6 bases). Looked up from germline, CDR1 is SGHAT and CDR2 is FQNNGV. Trimming removed 4 bases from V and 3 bases from J, with 20 bases in between. The CDR3 length is 17 residues. CDR3 residues: CASSSPAYRTMTDTQYF. CDR3 sequence (DNA): TGTGCCAGCAGCTCCCCGGCGTACAGGACTATGACAGATACGCAGTATTTT.

V is TRBV11-2 and J is TRBJ2-1; maybe TRBD1 (6 bases). The CDR3 contains 15 residues. Germline-derived CDR1 and CDR2 are SGHAT and FQNNGV. Trimming took off 1 base at V and 3 bases at J, with 10 bases between the two ends. The CDR3 sequence is CASSLGGLRYNEQFF. The CDR3 region has the DNA TGTGCCAGCAGCTTAGGGGGGCTTCGCTACAATGAGCAGTTCTTC.

The chain employs TRBV27 and TRBJ2-7, with TRBD2 identical over 10 bases. CDR3 length: 15 amino acids. V lost 6 bases, J lost 3 bases, and 8 bases stayed unmatched. Germline V gives CDR1 MNHEY, CDR2 SMNVEV (reference sequence). The CDR3 here is CASSPQLAGRYEQYF. DNA of the CDR3: TGTGCCAGCAGCCCCCAACTAGCGGGGCGCTACGAGCAGTACTTC.

The genes are TRBV29-1 and TRBJ2-5, with TRBD1 matching 8 bases. V gave up 7 bases and J gave up 5 bases; unmatched junction bases: 12. Germline CDR1 reads SQVTM; CDR2 reads ANQGSEA. This CDR3 is 14 amino acids long. Here the CDR3 DNA reads TGCAGCGCCTGGACAGGGTCCGAGCTGGAGACCCAGTACTTC. It is translated as CSAWTGSELETQYF. The complete variable domain, with remaining parts taken from reference TRBV29-1 and TRBJ2-5, reads SAVISQKPSRDICQRGTSLTIQCQVDSQVTMMFWYRQQPGQSLTLIATANQGSEATYESGFVIDKFPISRPNLTFSTLTVSNMSPEDSSIYLCSAWTGSELETQYFGPGTRLLVL.

This clone was observed a single time. V and J are TRBV11-2 and TRBJ1-4; a weak D match, TRBD1 (5 bases). In germline, CDR1 is SGHAT, CDR2 FQNNGV. The CDR3 is 14 residues long. Trimming shortened V by 1 base and J by 11 bases, and 14 bases separated the two germline ends. CDR3 sequence reads: CASSLGGSRQKLFF. CDR3 bases: TGTGCCAGCAGCTTAGGGGGGAGCCGGCAGAAACTGTTTTTT. Variable domain in full (rest from reference TRBV11-2 and TRBJ1-4): EAGVAQSPRYKIIEKRQSVAFWCNPISGHATLYWYQQILGQGPKLLIQFQNNGVVDDSQLPKDRFSAERLKGVDSTLKIQPAKLEDSAVYLCASSLGGSRQKLFFGSGTQLSVL.